This T cell receptor (beta chain) was identified during a study of control samples from healthy donors and cancer patients. V lost 5 bases to trimming and J lost 5 bases; unmatched junction nucleotides: 10. CDR1 is SGHVS, CDR2 FQNEAQ, per germline. CDR3 length: 16 amino acids. Using immunoSEQ multiplex PCR, the repertoire was profiled, and TCRdb retains in-frame clones only, with some absent. This repertoire shows approximately 190,000 clones, roughly nine tenths found once; its top ten account for 1.5% to 2%. The V gene is TRBV7-8, the J gene TRBJ2-1; 9 nucleotides align to TRBD2. The sequenced sample consisted of blood. This clonotype was sampled from a man aged 25 to 40 in good health. This CDR3 reads CASSRVVAGGNNEQFF. CDR3 in DNA: TGTGCCAGCAGCCGAGTTGTGGCGGGGGGGAACAATGAGCAGTTCTTC.